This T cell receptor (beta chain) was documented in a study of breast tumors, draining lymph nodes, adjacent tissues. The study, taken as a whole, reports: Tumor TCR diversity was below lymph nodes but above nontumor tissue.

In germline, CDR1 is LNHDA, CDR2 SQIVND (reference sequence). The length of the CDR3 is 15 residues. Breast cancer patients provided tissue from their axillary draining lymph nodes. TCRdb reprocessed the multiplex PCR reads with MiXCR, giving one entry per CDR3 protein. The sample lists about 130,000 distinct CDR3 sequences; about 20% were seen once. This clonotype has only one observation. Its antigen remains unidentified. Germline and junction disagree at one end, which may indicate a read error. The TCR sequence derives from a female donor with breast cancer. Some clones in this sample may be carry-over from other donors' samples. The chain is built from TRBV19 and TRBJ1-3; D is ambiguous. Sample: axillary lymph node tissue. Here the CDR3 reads CVSRPPYSSGNTIYF. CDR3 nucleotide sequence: TGTGTCAGTAGACCACCCTACAGTTCTGGAAACACCATATATTTT.